This T cell receptor beta chain was identified in a study of blood T cell repertoires in COVID-19. Turning to the study itself: Nucleic acid was either cDNA or gDNA, and it came from T cells, B-cell-depleted T cells, or PBMCs.

CDR3 length: 14 residues. CDR1 and CDR2 from the germline V gene are SNHLY and FYNNEI. With 6 bases clipped from V and 3 bases from J, the junction kept 5 bases outside the gene matches. The repertoire was sequenced with immunoSEQ multiplex PCR; TCRdb's copy has only in-frame clones and lacks some. The table shows around 700,000 clones, with about 90% occurring only once. The sample comprised peripheral blood. The sequence was collected from a woman aged 18-35 years with acute or convalescent COVID-19. The chain couples TRBV2 to TRBJ1-1; 9 bases align to TRBD1. The DNA of the CDR3 is TGTGCCAGCAGCGTGGGACAGGGTGACACTGAAGCTTTCTTT. Encoded protein: CASSVGQGDTEAFF.